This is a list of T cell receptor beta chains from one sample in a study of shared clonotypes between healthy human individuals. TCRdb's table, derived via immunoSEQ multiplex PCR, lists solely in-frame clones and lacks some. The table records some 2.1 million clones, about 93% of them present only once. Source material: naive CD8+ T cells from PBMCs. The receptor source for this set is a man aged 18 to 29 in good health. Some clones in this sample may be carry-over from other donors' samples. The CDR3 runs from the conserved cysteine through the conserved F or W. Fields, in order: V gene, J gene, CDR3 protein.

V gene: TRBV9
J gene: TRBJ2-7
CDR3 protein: CASSVSGGAPSYEQYF

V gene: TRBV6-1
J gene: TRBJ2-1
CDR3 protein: CASIRLAGVDSEQFF

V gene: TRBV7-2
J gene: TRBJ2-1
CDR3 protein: CASSSPRLQAGNEQFF

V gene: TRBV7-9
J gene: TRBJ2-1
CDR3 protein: CASHMPLAGGYNEQFF

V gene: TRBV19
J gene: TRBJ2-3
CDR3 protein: CASLGVGMDTQYF

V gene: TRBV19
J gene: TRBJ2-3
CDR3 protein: CASSPTPDTQYF

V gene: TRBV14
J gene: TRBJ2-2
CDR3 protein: CVSSRDLPRQHLTGELFF

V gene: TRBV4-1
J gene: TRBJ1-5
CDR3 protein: CASSRVGENQPQHF

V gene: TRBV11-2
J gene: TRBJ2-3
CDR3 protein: CASSPTRTDTQYF

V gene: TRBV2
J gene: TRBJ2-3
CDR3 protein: CASSDRGTDTQYF

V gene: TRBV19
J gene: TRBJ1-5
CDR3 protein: CASSSRSNQPQHF

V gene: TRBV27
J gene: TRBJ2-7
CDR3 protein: CASSPLAGPYEQYF

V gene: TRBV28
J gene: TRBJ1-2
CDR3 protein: CASSYGRNYGYTF

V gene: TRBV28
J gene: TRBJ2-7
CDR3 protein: CAARQVGTYEQYF

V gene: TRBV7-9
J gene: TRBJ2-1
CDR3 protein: CASSLGGLAYNEQFF

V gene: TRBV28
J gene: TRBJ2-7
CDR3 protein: CASRTTGGTYEQYF

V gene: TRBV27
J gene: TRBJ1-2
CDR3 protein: CASSLRQASYYGYTF

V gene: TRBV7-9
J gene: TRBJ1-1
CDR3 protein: CASSPGQDTEAFF

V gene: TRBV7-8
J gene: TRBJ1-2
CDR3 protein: CASSFTSGGQYGYTF

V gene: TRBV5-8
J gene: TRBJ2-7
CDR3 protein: CASSSPGQLNSYEQYF

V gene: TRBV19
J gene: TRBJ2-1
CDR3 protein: CASSIDRDGHNEQFF

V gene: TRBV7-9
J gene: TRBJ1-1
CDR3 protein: CASSQVGGSTEAFF